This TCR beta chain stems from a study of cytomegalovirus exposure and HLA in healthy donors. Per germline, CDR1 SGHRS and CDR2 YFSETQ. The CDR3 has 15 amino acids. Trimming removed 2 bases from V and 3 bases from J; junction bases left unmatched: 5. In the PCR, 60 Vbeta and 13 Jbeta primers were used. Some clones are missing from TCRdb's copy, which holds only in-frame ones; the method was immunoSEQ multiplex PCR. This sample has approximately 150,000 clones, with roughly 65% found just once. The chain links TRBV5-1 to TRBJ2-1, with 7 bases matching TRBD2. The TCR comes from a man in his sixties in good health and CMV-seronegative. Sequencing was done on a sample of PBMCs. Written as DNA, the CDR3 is TGCGCCAGCAGCTTTGCCAGCGGGGACTACAATGAGCAGTTCTTC. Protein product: CASSFASGDYNEQFF.